A selection of T cell receptor beta chains follows, all from one sample in a study of CD8+ T cells in alopecia areata. Measured with immunoSEQ multiplex PCR; TCRdb has only the in-frame clones, and not every one. The sample includes about 300,000 clones, 55% to 75% seen only once; the top ten take over 1.5%. Material: CD4+ T cells sorted from blood, obtained at week 24, from a patient treated with tofacitinib. These receptor sequences come from a human donor with alopecia areata. Both conserved end residues are part of each CDR3. The listing skips clone size in some rows; elsewhere it reads once, few, many or a size class.

clone_size: once; j_call: TRBJ1-1; v_call: TRBV27; cdr3_aa: CASSFRGRNTEAFF
clone_size: -; j_call: TRBJ1-1; v_call: TRBV6-5; cdr3_aa: CASRRSDTEAFF
clone_size: -; j_call: TRBJ2-7; v_call: TRBV4-3; cdr3_aa: CASSQDGLVSEQYF
clone_size: -; j_call: TRBJ1-5; v_call: TRBV30; cdr3_aa: CACNRANQPQHF
clone_size: -; j_call: TRBJ2-2; v_call: TRBV30; cdr3_aa: CAWIPIPPGELFF
clone_size: -; j_call: TRBJ2-5; v_call: TRBV5-1; cdr3_aa: CASSLLVRDSGRGETQYF
clone_size: few; j_call: TRBJ2-3; v_call: TRBV29-1; cdr3_aa: CSVEEGVGSADTQYF
clone_size: few; j_call: TRBJ2-1; v_call: TRBV28; cdr3_aa: CASSFTPHNSYNEQFF
clone_size: -; j_call: TRBJ1-1; v_call: TRBV30; cdr3_aa: CAGWGHWNTEAFF
clone_size: -; j_call: TRBJ1-2; v_call: TRBV18; cdr3_aa: CASSPGRDIPLGYTF
clone_size: -; j_call: TRBJ1-2; v_call: TRBV30; cdr3_aa: CARLGGDKDGYTF
clone_size: few; j_call: TRBJ1-1; v_call: TRBV6-5; cdr3_aa: CASSYSDRGDTEAFF
clone_size: few; j_call: TRBJ2-2; v_call: TRBV15; cdr3_aa: CATSRVGRAPSGELFF
clone_size: -; j_call: TRBJ2-7; v_call: TRBV12-5; cdr3_aa: CASAGTDRGPYEQYF
clone_size: -; j_call: TRBJ1-2; v_call: TRBV7-9; cdr3_aa: CASSQKGFYGYTF
clone_size: few; j_call: TRBJ2-3; v_call: TRBV30; cdr3_aa: CACSQTAGTDTQYF
clone_size: -; j_call: TRBJ2-5; v_call: TRBV5-1; cdr3_aa: CASSRGEGQETQYF
clone_size: once; j_call: TRBJ1-2; v_call: TRBV28; cdr3_aa: CASSLGNRGAYGYTF
clone_size: -; j_call: TRBJ2-7; v_call: TRBV27; cdr3_aa: CASSLSGYEQYF
clone_size: few; j_call: TRBJ2-2; v_call: TRBV5-6; cdr3_aa: CASSPTGRPRELFF
clone_size: -; j_call: TRBJ2-1; v_call: TRBV7-9; cdr3_aa: CASSRGLARDEQFF
clone_size: -; j_call: TRBJ1-2; v_call: TRBV4-3; cdr3_aa: CASSQGNVGSYGYTF
clone_size: once; j_call: TRBJ2-3; v_call: TRBV27; cdr3_aa: CASGNSGGASDTQYF